A single sample gave rise to the 20 T cell receptor beta chains below, sequenced in a study of regulatory T cells in long-lasting Graves disease. HTBI primers from iRepertoire and Arm-PCR of CDR3 regions yielded the TCR beta libraries. TCRdb called the multiplex PCR reads again in MiXCR, with one record for every CDR3 protein. The data hold about 330,000 distinct CDR3 sequences, with 15% to 20% observed a single time. Time point specified: newly diagnosed GD, antithyroid drugs for less than 3 months. PBMC-extracted RNA yielded the TCR library. These data are also associated with another study on T cells in Graves' hyperthyroidism and ophthalmopathy.

Sequenced here: peripheral blood mononuclear cells (PBMCs), sampled at new diagnosis, from a patient treated with antithyroid drugs. These receptors originate from a woman in her late teens or twenties with Graves disease.

V gene TRBV6-2 or TRBV6-3 combines with J gene TRBJ1-1, with TRBD1 identical over 9 bases. This CDR3 spans 14 amino acids. Trimming took 5 bases from V and 6 from J; bases not matched to a gene: 7. CDR1 MNHEY and CDR2 SVGEGT come from the germline V gene. CDR3 in amino acids: CASSRDRDVAEAFF. In DNA form, the CDR3 reads TGTGCCAGCAGTCGGGACAGGGACGTTGCTGAAGCTTTCTTT.

This clonotype was seen more than once but under ten times. The chain employs TRBV9 and TRBJ2-5, with D maybe TRBD1 (6 bases). The CDR3 spans 14 residues. V dropped 5 bases and J dropped 7 bases, with 18 bases sitting between them. Germline V gene data show CDR1 as SGDLS and CDR2 as YYNGEE. The CDR3 here is CASSGAGVLATQYF. The CDR3 DNA is TGTGCCAGCAGTGGGGCAGGGGTTCTAGCGACCCAGTACTTC.

This clonotype was observed at least ten times. The chain combines TRBV11-2 with TRBJ2-1; D assignment may be TRBD1 or TRBD2 (6 bases each). There are 16 residues in the CDR3. V shed 3 bases and J shed 0 bases, with 12 bases lying between them. Looked up from germline, CDR1 is SGHAT and CDR2 is FQNNGV. This chain's CDR3 is CASSLRGVRSYNEQFF. CDR3 coding DNA: TGTGCCAGCAGCTTGAGGGGGGTCCGCTCCTACAATGAGCAGTTCTTC.

Ten or more counts support this clonotype. The chain links TRBV28 to TRBJ2-1, with 10 nucleotides matching TRBD2. Germline assignment: CDR1 MDHEN and CDR2 SYDVKM. The CDR3 length is 16 residues. V dropped 7 bases and J dropped 8; count of bases not matched to a gene: 14. The CDR3 sequence is CASTPGGSGRAHEQFF. The DNA for the CDR3 is TGTGCCAGCACCCCCGGCGGGAGCGGGAGGGCCCATGAGCAGTTCTTC.

This clonotype showed up many times. The rearrangement links TRBV27 to TRBJ2-7; TRBD2 matches at 8 bases. The CDR3 is 15 residues long. The germline V gene encodes CDR1 MNHEY and CDR2 SMNVEV (reference sequence). V lost 5 bases, J lost 5 bases, and 11 bases stayed unmatched. The CDR3 region is CASSPAGAGRDEQYF. CDR3 sequence (DNA): TGTGCCAGCAGTCCGGCGGGGGCCGGGAGGGACGAGCAGTACTTC.

This clonotype appeared many times. This chain joins TRBV7-3 and TRBJ2-1; perhaps TRBD1 as D (6 bases). CDR1 and CDR2 from the germline V gene are SGHTA and FQGTGA. The CDR3 sequence is 15 residues long. Trimming removed 6 bases at V and 0 bases at J, with 12 bases between. As DNA, the CDR3 is TGTGCCAGCAGTCCGGACAGCAACTCCTACAATGAGCAGTTCTTC. Translation: CASSPDSNSYNEQFF.

This clonotype has only a few counts. J is TRBJ1-6 and V is TRBV6-2 or TRBV6-3; D is unclear. The CDR3 totals 18 residues. Germline V gene lookup returns CDR1 MNHEY and CDR2 SVGEGT. The germline V and J ends were trimmed by 6 bases and 0 bases, with 18 bases remaining between them. As DNA, the CDR3 is TGTGCCAGCAGAGATACAGCTACCCTTTTCTCCTATAATTCACCCCTCCACTTT. Amino acid sequence: CASRDTATLFSYNSPLHF.

A few counts support this clonotype. The rearrangement joins TRBV27 to TRBJ1-1; D call uncertain. Trimming left V 6 bases short and J 6 bases short, with 8 bases between. The CDR3 spans 11 residues. Germline V gene data show CDR1 as MNHEY and CDR2 as SMNVEV (reference sequence). The CDR3 DNA sequence: TGTGCCAGCAGGCGGGGTTCTGAAGCTTTCTTT. This gives the protein CASRRGSEAFF.

This clonotype has at least ten counts. The J gene is TRBJ1-1, the V gene TRBV5-1, with D tentatively TRBD1 (6 bases). Germline lookup yields CDR1 SGHRS and CDR2 YFSETQ. V was shortened by 4 bases and J by 6 bases, with 16 bases between the two germline ends. The CDR3 totals 14 residues. In DNA, the CDR3 is TGCGCCAGCAGCCCGGGGGCAGGGTGGGCTGAAGCTTTCTTT. It is translated as CASSPGAGWAEAFF.

This clonotype came up many times. The chain is built from TRBV20-1 and TRBJ2-3; D is unresolved. The CDR3 loop spans 13 amino acids. CDR1 and CDR2 from the germline V gene are DFQATT and SNEGSKA (reference sequence). Trimming left V 3 bases short and J 1 base short, with 8 bases between. CDR3 in amino acids: CSASQGGTDTQYF. The CDR3 DNA reads TGCAGTGCTAGCCAAGGAGGCACAGATACGCAGTATTTT.

This clonotype was seen ten or more times. The chain uses TRBV30 and TRBJ1-2; 7 nucleotides line up with TRBD1. This CDR3 spans 15 amino acids. V gave up 3 bases and J gave up 0 bases; unmatched junction bases: 7. Per the germline V gene, CDR1 is GTSNPN and CDR2 is SVGIG (reference sequence). This chain's CDR3 is CAWSVKGAPNYGYTF. Here the CDR3 DNA reads TGTGCCTGGAGCGTTAAGGGGGCGCCTAACTATGGCTACACCTTC. Full variable domain (remainder filled in from reference TRBV30 and TRBJ1-2): SQTIHQWPATLVQPVGSPLSLECTVEGTSNPNLYWYRQAAGRGLQLLFYSVGIGQISSEVPQNLSASRPQDRQFILSSKKLLLSDSGFYLCAWSVKGAPNYGYTFGSGTRLTVV.

A few counts support this clonotype. The chain couples TRBV29-1 to TRBJ1-2; TRBD1 might be the D (5 bases). The CDR3 is 13 amino acids. Deletions cut 4 bases from V and 0 bases from J, with 9 bases between. The germline CDR1 and CDR2 sequences are SQVTM and ANQGSEA. The CDR3 protein is CSVVGPSNYGYTF. Here the CDR3 DNA reads TGCAGCGTTGTGGGACCTTCTAACTATGGCTACACCTTC.

This clonotype was seen more than once but under ten times. This chain connects TRBV9 to TRBJ2-7, with TRBD1 identical over 8 bases. CDR3 length: 14 amino acids. The germline gives CDR1 SGDLS, CDR2 YYNGEE. V shed 4 bases, J shed 5 bases, and the junction held 8 bases outside the gene matches. The CDR3 protein is CASSKTGVAHEQYF. DNA for the CDR3: TGTGCCAGCAGCAAGACAGGGGTGGCCCACGAGCAGTACTTC.

Details on this clonotype: One base away lies a much larger clone, so this may be a sequencing read error. The chain couples TRBV7-8 to TRBJ2-6; the D gene could be TRBD1 or TRBD2 (5 bases each). The CDR3 sequence is 19 residues long. Germline CDR1 is SGHVS and CDR2 is FQNEAQ. The CDR3 sequence is CASSSRTVDSSSGANVPTF. The CDR3, as DNA: TGTGCCAGCAGCAGTCGGACGGTAGATTCTAGCTCTGGGGCCAACGTCCCGACTTTC.

This chain connects TRBV28 to TRBJ2-2; 8 nucleotides line up with TRBD1. The CDR3 loop spans 16 amino acids. Trimming took 8 bases from V and 2 from J; bases not matched to a gene: 10. Germline CDR1 MDHEN, CDR2 SYDVKM. The CDR3: CASGRRQGPNTGELFF. The CDR3 DNA is TGTGCCAGCGGCAGGCGACAGGGGCCCAACACCGGGGAGCTGTTTTTT.

V gene TRBV10-3 combines with J gene TRBJ2-1, with 7 bases lining up with TRBD2. The CDR3 has 11 amino acids. V was pared by 11 bases and J by 6 bases, with 4 bases of the junction left unmatched. Germline V gives CDR1 ENHRY, CDR2 SYGVKD. CDR3 DNA sequence: TGTGCCGGGGGGGGGGGCAATGAGCAGTTCTTC. It yields the protein CAGGGGNEQFF.

This clonotype was recorded a few times. This chain joins TRBV27 and TRBJ2-3; D perhaps matches TRBD1 (6 bases). Germline CDR1 reads MNHEY; CDR2 reads SMNVEV (reference sequence). This CDR3 is 20 amino acids long. With 1 base removed from V and 4 bases from J, the gap between germline ends came to 27 bases. CDR3 amino acids: CASSLFRQSRTAASPDTQYF. CDR3 DNA: TGTGCCAGCAGTTTATTTCGCCAATCCCGGACAGCTGCAAGCCCAGATACGCAGTATTTT.

Points on this clonotype: A read error is possible here, since a much larger clone lies one base away. The chain is built from TRBV28 and TRBJ2-7; 7 bases are shared with TRBD2. In germline, CDR1 is MDHEN, CDR2 SYDVKM. J lost 1 base, V lost 5 bases, and 5 bases had no gene match. CDR3 size: 14 residues. CDR3 in amino acids: CASSDPGGSYEQYF. Here the CDR3 DNA reads TGTGCCAGCAGTGATCCCGGGGGGTCCTACGAGCAGTACTTC.

This clonotype showed up just once. This chain connects TRBV18 to TRBJ2-7; D is possibly TRBD1 (6 bases). V was clipped by 5 bases and J by 0 bases, with 11 bases between them. Looked up from germline, CDR1 is KGHSH and CDR2 is LQKENI. The CDR3 covers 14 residues. The CDR3 DNA follows: TGTGCCAGCTCAAGAGTAGGGGGCTCCTACGAGCAGTACTTC. This translates into CASSRVGGSYEQYF.

This clonotype was seen repeatedly, ten times or more. This chain uses TRBV3-1 with TRBJ2-1, with D possibly TRBD2 on 6 matching bases. The V end lost 3 bases, the J end lost 0 bases, and 9 bases lay between the germline ends. The germline V gene encodes CDR1 LGHDT and CDR2 YNNKEL (reference sequence). This CDR3 spans 15 amino acids. CDR3 amino acids: CASSQTSNSYNEQFF. The CDR3 nucleotides are TGTGCCAGCAGCCAGACTAGTAACTCCTACAATGAGCAGTTCTTC.